These T cell receptor beta chains were read from a single sample in a study of T cells in Graves' hyperthyroidism and ophthalmopathy. TCRdb recomputed calls from the multiplex PCR reads with MiXCR, one row per CDR3 protein. The repertoire has hundreds of thousands of distinct CDR3 sequences, approximately 26% of them found once; the top ten carry roughly a quarter. The sample comprised blood. The receptor set was obtained from a man in his forties or fifties with Graves' hyperthyroidism that later progressed to Graves' ophthalmopathy. Each CDR3 is given with its conserved first and last residue. D genes are given only for firm matches. Clone size is given for some rows only: seen once, a few or many times, or a class if the clone is expanded.

clone_size j_call d_call v_call cdr3_aa cdr3_nt
few TRBJ2-7 NA TRBV20-1 CSAEVSSYEQYF TGCAGTGCTGAGGTATCGTCCTACGAGCAGTACTTC
many TRBJ2-3 NA TRBV2 CASSEGRRSTDTQYF TGTGCCAGCAGTGAAGGCAGGCGGAGCACAGATACGCAGTATTTT
NA TRBJ2-1 NA TRBV4-2 CASSPIGGLYEQFF TGTGCCAGCAGCCCCATTGGAGGTCTTTATGAGCAGTTCTTC
NA TRBJ2-7 TRBD2 TRBV11-2 CASSLEGTSGRAWYF TGTGCCAGCAGCTTAGAAGGGACTAGCGGGAGGGCCTGGTACTTC
NA TRBJ2-5 NA TRBV7-2 CASSLDHRVGETQYF TGTGCCAGCAGCTTAGATCACAGGGTGGGCGAGACCCAGTACTTC
many TRBJ1-1 NA TRBV5-5 CASSFGTPNTEAFF TGTGCCAGCAGCTTTGGGACACCGAACACTGAAGCTTTCTTT
many TRBJ2-5 NA TRBV7-9 CASSLSTGPEETQYF TGTGCCAGCAGCTTGTCAACAGGGCCCGAAGAGACCCAGTACTTC
many TRBJ2-7 NA TRBV28 CASSLFQGRGGEQYF TGTGCCAGCAGTTTATTTCAGGGGCGAGGTGGAGAGCAGTACTTC
many TRBJ2-6 NA TRBV6-1 CASSPLYGANVLTF TGTGCCAGCAGCCCACTATACGGGGCCAACGTCCTGACTTTC
NA TRBJ2-7 NA TRBV20-1 CSASGPQGTYEQYF TGCAGTGCGAGCGGGCCCCAGGGCACCTACGAGCAGTACTTC
NA TRBJ1-2 TRBD1 TRBV20-1 CSAKTGALSYGYTF TGCAGTGCCAAGACAGGGGCCCTATCCTATGGCTACACCTTC
many TRBJ1-2 NA TRBV7-8 CASSPSHAGGNGYTF TGTGCCAGCAGCCCGAGTCATGCTGGGGGGAATGGCTACACCTTC
NA TRBJ1-2 TRBD1 TRBV24-1 CATSDTPDPDRGGGYTF TGTGCCACCAGTGATACACCGGACCCAGACAGGGGTGGTGGCTACACCTTC
NA TRBJ2-5 NA TRBV5-1 CASRPVAGGKETQYF TGCGCCAGCAGGCCGGTGGCAGGGGGGAAGGAGACCCAGTACTTC
many TRBJ1-6 NA TRBV5-1 CASSLTYSGNSPLHF TGCGCCAGCAGCTTAACGTACTCCGGTAATTCACCCCTCCACTTT
NA TRBJ2-5 NA TRBV12-3/TRBV12-4 CASSDWGAGETQYF TGTGCCAGTTCTGATTGGGGGGCCGGAGAGACCCAGTACTTC
NA TRBJ1-3 NA TRBV6-1 CASSEASVKAGNTIYF TGTGCCAGCAGTGAAGCGTCAGTAAAAGCTGGAAACACCATATATTTT
NA TRBJ1-1 NA TRBV5-1 CASSAIQGSGTEAFF TGCGCCAGCAGCGCCATACAGGGTTCGGGCACTGAAGCTTTCTTT
many TRBJ2-5 NA TRBV12-3/TRBV12-4 CASSLSGLEYSQYF TGTGCCAGCAGTTTATCAGGGTTGGAATATTCCCAGTACTTC
many TRBJ1-6 NA TRBV28 CASSANPGTPQFNSPLHF TGTGCCAGCAGTGCCAACCCCGGGACTCCGCAATTTAATTCACCCCTCCACTTT
NA TRBJ1-1 NA TRBV6-5 CASSYPLLGMEAFF TGTGCCAGCAGTTACCCGTTACTGGGTATGGAAGCTTTCTTT
NA TRBJ2-5 NA TRBV20-1 CSAPPGVGETQYF TGCAGTGCCCCTCCGGGGGTGGGAGAGACCCAGTACTTC
many TRBJ1-3 NA TRBV5-1 CASSLISGTAGNTIYF TGCGCCAGCAGCTTGATATCCGGGACGGCTGGAAACACCATATATTTT
once TRBJ1-1 NA TRBV12-3/TRBV12-4 CASSLPGVLNTEAFF TGTGCCAGCAGTTTGCCTGGGGTCTTGAACACTGAAGCTTTCTTT
NA TRBJ1-2 NA TRBV12-3/TRBV12-4 CATSTGQTLGYTF TGTGCCACCAGTACCGGGCAGACCCTCGGCTACACCTTC
NA TRBJ2-7 NA TRBV6-1 CASSDGSGASYEQYF TGTGCCAGCAGTGATGGGTCAGGGGCCTCCTACGAGCAGTACTTC